This T cell receptor (beta chain) comes out of a study of blood T cell repertoires in COVID-19. The CDR3 has 14 residues. Looked up from germline, CDR1 is SGHTA and CDR2 is FQGNSA. The J segment lost 0 bases and the V segment lost 3 bases, leaving 2 bases of the junction unmatched. TCRdb keeps only in-frame clones here, not all; method: immunoSEQ multiplex PCR. The data contain about 380,000 clones, more than 75% of them singletons. This TCR came from a woman younger than 45 who had recovered from COVID-19. Input material: PBMCs or T cells enriched from blood (not recorded which). The V call is TRBV7-2, the J call TRBJ2-7, with 7 bases fitting TRBD1. CDR3 amino acids: CASSLGDSSYEQYF. In nucleotides, the CDR3 is TGTGCCAGCAGCTTGGGGGACAGCTCCTACGAGCAGTACTTC. Full variable domain (remainder filled in from reference TRBV7-2 and TRBJ2-7): GAGVSQSPSNKVTEKGKDVELRCDPISGHTALYWYRQSLGQGLEFLIYFQGNSAPDKSGLPSDRFSAERTGGSVSTLTIQRTQQEDSAVYLCASSLGDSSYEQYFGPGTRLTVT.